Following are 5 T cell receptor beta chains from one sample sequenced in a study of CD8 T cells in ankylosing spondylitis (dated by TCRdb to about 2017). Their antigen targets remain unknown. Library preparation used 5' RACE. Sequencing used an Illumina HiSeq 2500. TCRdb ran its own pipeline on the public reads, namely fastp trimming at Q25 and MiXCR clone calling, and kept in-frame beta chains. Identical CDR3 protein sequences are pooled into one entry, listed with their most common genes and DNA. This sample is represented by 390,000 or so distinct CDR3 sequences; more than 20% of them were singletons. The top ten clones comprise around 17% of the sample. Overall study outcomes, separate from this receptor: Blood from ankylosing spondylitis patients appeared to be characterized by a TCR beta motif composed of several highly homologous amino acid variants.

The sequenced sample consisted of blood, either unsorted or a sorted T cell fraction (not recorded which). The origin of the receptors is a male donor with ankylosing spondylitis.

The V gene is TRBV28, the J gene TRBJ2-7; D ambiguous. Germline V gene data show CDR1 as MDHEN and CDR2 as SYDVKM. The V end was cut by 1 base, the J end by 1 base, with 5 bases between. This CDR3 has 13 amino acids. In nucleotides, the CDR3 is TGTGCCAGCAGTTTATTACAGTCCTACGAGCAGTACTTC. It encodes CASSLLQSYEQYF. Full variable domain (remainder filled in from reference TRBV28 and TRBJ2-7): DVKVTQSSRYLVKRTGEKVFLECVQDMDHENMFWYRQDPGLGLRLIYFSYDVKMKEKGDIPEGYSVSREKKERFSLILESASTNQTSMYLCASSLLQSYEQYFGPGTRLTVT.

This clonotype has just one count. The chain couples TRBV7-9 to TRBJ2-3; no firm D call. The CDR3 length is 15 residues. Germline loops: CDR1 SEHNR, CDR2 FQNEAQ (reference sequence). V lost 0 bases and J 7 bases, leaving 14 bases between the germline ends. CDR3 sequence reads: CASSLASGTPNTQYF. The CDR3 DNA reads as TGTGCCAGCAGCTTAGCATCGGGCACACCTAATACGCAGTATTTT.

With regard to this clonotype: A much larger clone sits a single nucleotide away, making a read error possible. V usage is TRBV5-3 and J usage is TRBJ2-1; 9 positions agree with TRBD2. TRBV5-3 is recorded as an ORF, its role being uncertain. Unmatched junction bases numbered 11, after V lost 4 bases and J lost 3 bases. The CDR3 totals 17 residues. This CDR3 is CARSRFRTSADYNEQFF. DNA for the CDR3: TGTGCCAGAAGCCGATTCAGGACTAGCGCCGACTACAATGAGCAGTTCTTC.

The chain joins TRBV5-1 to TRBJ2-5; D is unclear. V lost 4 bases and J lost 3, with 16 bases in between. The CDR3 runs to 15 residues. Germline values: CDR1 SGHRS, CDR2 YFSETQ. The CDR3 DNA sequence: TGCGCCAGCAGCCTGATGGTTGGCTCAGAAGAGACCCAGTACTTC. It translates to CASSLMVGSEETQYF.

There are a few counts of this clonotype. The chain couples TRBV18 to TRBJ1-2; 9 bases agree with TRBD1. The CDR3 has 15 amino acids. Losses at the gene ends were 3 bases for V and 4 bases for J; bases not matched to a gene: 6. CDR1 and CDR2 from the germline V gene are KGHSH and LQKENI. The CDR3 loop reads CASSPGTGIGYGYTF. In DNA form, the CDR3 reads TGTGCCAGCTCACCGGGGACAGGGATTGGCTATGGCTACACCTTC.